The T cell receptor (beta chain) described here comes from a study of blood T cell repertoires in COVID-19. The authors' processing: Amplifying reference gene primers gave estimates of nucleated cell counts. Produced via immunoSEQ multiplex PCR; TCRdb's table is partial and in-frame only. That table furnishes V, J and clone size, whereas the DNA furnished D and trimming. The sample includes some 150,000 clones, about 92% seen only once; the top ten take 1.5% to 2%. V was cut by 8 bases and J by 3 bases, with 17 bases left in between. CDR1 is SGHAT and CDR2 is FQNNGV in the germline V gene. This CDR3 has 14 residues.

The V call is TRBV11-2, the J call TRBJ2-7, with TRBD1 as a possible D gene (5 bases). The sequencing sample was made of peripheral blood. The TCR comes from a human donor in a cohort sampled during active COVID-19. In nucleotides, the CDR3 is TGTGCCAGCCTGCTCGGACAAGAGAGCTACGAGCAGTACTTC. Protein sequence: CASLLGQESYEQYF.